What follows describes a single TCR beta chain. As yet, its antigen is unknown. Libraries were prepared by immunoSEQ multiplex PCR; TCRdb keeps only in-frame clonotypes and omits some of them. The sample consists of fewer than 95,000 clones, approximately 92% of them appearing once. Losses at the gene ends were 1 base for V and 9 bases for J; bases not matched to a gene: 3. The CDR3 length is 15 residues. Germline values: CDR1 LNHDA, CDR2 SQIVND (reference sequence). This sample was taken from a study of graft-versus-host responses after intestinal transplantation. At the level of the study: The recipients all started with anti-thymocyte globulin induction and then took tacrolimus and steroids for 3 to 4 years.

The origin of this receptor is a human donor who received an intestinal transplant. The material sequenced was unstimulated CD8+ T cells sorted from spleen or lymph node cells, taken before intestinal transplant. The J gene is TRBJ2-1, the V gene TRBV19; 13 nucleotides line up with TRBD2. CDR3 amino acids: CASSIGTSGRGEQFF. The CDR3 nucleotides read TGTGCCAGTAGTATAGGGACTAGCGGGAGAGGTGAGCAGTTCTTC. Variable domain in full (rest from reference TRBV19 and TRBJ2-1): DGGITQSPKYLFRKEGQNVTLSCEQNLNHDAMYWYRQDPGQGLRLIYYSQIVNDFQKGDIAEGYSVSREKKESFPLTVTSAQKNPTAFYLCASSIGTSGRGEQFFGPGTRLTVL.